Each of the 24 T cell receptor beta chains below was sequenced from the same sample in a study of blood T cell repertoires in COVID-19. Data came from immunoSEQ multiplex PCR; TCRdb stores just in-frame clones and leaves some out. Of about 47,000 clones in the sample, over 80% were seen once. The specimen sequenced was peripheral blood. These TCRs come from a man aged 60 to 69 with active COVID-19.

The chain is built from TRBV12-3 or TRBV12-4 and TRBJ2-5, with D possibly matching TRBD2 (6 bases). The CDR3 sequence is 13 residues long. Trimming stripped 3 bases from V and 4 bases from J, with 9 bases between. Here the CDR3 reads CASSLRGSETQYF. CDR3 bases: TGTGCCAGCAGTTTGCGGGGATCAGAGACCCAGTACTTC.

This sequence joins TRBV7-9 and TRBJ1-2; D might be TRBD1 (6 bases). Trimming removed 4 bases at V and 8 bases at J, with 11 bases between. The V gene's germline CDR1 is SEHNR and CDR2 FQNEAQ (reference sequence). The CDR3 has 12 residues. Here the CDR3 DNA reads TGTGCCAGCAGCTCAGGGGACACAGGCTACACCTTC. Protein sequence: CASSSGDTGYTF.

This clone was observed a handful of times. V usage is TRBV2 and J usage is TRBJ1-6; D not resolved. Between the trimmed V and J ends, which lost 4 bases and 7 bases, there was a span of 11 bases. The germline CDR1 and CDR2 sequences are SNHLY and FYNNEI. The CDR3 runs to 14 residues. In nucleotides, the CDR3 is TGTGCCAGCAGTGTAAGAGGGTGGAATTCACCCCTCCACTTT. Protein sequence: CASSVRGWNSPLHF. The variable domain in full, completed from reference TRBV2 and TRBJ1-6, reads EPEVTQTPSHQVTQMGQEVILRCVPISNHLYFYWYRQILGQKVEFLVSFYNNEISEKSEIFDDQFSVERPDGSNFTLKIRSTKLEDSAMYFCASSVRGWNSPLHFGNGTRLTVT.

A single count supports this clone. The rearrangement joins TRBV5-1 to TRBJ2-1, with 7 bases that match TRBD2. Germline V gene lookup returns CDR1 SGHRS and CDR2 YFSETQ. This CDR3 region has 15 residues. V shed 4 bases and J 6 bases; nucleotides not matched to a gene: 10. The CDR3 nucleotides read TGCGCCAGCAGCCCATTTACTAGCGACCGCAATGAGCAGTTCTTC. It translates to CASSPFTSDRNEQFF. The full variable domain, its missing parts supplied by reference TRBV5-1 and TRBJ2-1, is KAGVTQTPRYLIKTRGQQVTLSCSPISGHRSVSWYQQTPGQGLQFLFEYFSETQRNKGNFPGRFSGRQFSNSRSEMNVSTLELGDSALYLCASSPFTSDRNEQFFGPGTRLTVL.

The DNA for the CDR3 is TGTGCCAGCAGCGCGTGGGGAGCGGGGACGTATGAGCAGTTCTTC. The encoded protein is CASSAWGAGTYEQFF. V is TRBV9 and J is TRBJ2-1, with 7 positions matching TRBD2. Germline values: CDR1 SGDLS, CDR2 YYNGEE. The J segment lost 8 bases and the V segment lost 3 bases, leaving 11 bases of the junction unmatched. The CDR3 runs 15 residues.

This chain joins TRBV6-5 and TRBJ1-2; 7 bases line up with TRBD1. Trimming took 5 bases from V and 8 from J; bases not matched to a gene: 11. CDR3 length equals 14 residues. The germline V gene encodes CDR1 MNHEY and CDR2 SVGAGI. The CDR3 sequence: CASSPLTGAVGYTF. CDR3 sequence (DNA): TGTGCCAGCAGTCCCTTAACAGGGGCGGTAGGCTACACCTTC.

As to this clone: At one end the junction does not follow the germline gene, possibly because of a read error. J is TRBJ1-5 and V is TRBV19, with a tentative D call TRBD1 (5 bases). The length of the CDR3 is 13 residues. Per germline, CDR1 LNHDA and CDR2 SQIVND (reference sequence). DNA of the CDR3: TGTGCCAGTACTATAGACAGTTATCAGCCCCAGCATTTT. Its protein is CASTIDSYQPQHF.

The chain is built from TRBV9 and TRBJ2-1; 12 bases match TRBD2. The ends lost 4 bases at V and 5 bases at J; junction bases unmatched: 4. The germline V gene encodes CDR1 SGDLS and CDR2 YYNGEE. CDR3 length: 15 residues. In DNA form, the CDR3 reads TGTGCCAGCAGCTTCCGGACTAGCGGGGACAATGAGCAGTTCTTC. Translation gives CASSFRTSGDNEQFF.

A word on this clone: It is unclear where the CDR3 begins or ends on the DNA, so no DNA is shown, and the CDR3 is as TCRdb lists it. The chain employs TRBV21-1 and TRBJ2-6; the table calls TRBD1, which could not be checked here. TRBV21-1 is marked as a pseudogene. The CDR3 is made up of 18 amino acids, end residues included. CDR3 amino acids: CASSSVGRGSSGANVLTF.

The chain has TRBV29-1 and TRBJ1-1; D may be TRBD1 (5 bases). This CDR3 has 14 amino acids. Trimming left V 3 bases short and J 0 bases short, with 11 bases between. In germline, CDR1 is SQVTM, CDR2 ANQGSEA. The CDR3 region has the DNA TGCAGCGTTGAGGGACTGAAAATGAACACTGAAGCTTTCTTT. The encoded protein is CSVEGLKMNTEAFF.

The gene calls are TRBV18 and TRBJ1-6, with D uncertain. Germline values: CDR1 KGHSH, CDR2 LQKENI. Trimming stripped 1 base from V and 6 bases from J, with 13 bases between. The CDR3 is made up of 16 amino acids. In DNA form, the CDR3 reads TGTGCCAGCTCACCACTTAACCGGGGAACTAATTCACCCCTCCACTTT. Translating gives CASSPLNRGTNSPLHF.

This chain joins TRBV11-2 and TRBJ2-1, with a possible D match to TRBD2 (6 bases). The CDR3 runs 16 residues. The V gene's germline CDR1 is SGHAT and CDR2 FQNNGV. The ends were cut back, 3 bases at V and 3 bases at J, with 15 bases in the middle. The CDR3 sequence is CASSLAPGGIYNEQFF. The CDR3 DNA follows: TGTGCCAGCAGCTTGGCTCCGGGCGGGATCTACAATGAGCAGTTCTTC.

The CDR3: CASSQDLRDNEQFF. The CDR3 nucleotides read TGCGCCAGCAGCCAAGATCTGCGGGACAATGAGCAGTTCTTC. The V call is TRBV4-3, the J call TRBJ2-1; a weak D match, TRBD2 (5 bases). CDR1 and CDR2 from the germline V gene are LGHNA and YSLEER. This CDR3 has 14 residues. Trimming left V 0 bases short and J 5 bases short, with 8 bases between.

The gene calls are TRBV12-3 or TRBV12-4 and TRBJ1-2; D remains ambiguous. Trimming took 3 bases from V and 8 from J, leaving 10 bases between them. This CDR3 contains 12 residues. For the CDR3, the DNA is TGTGCCAGCAGTTTGGGCAGTTCGGGCTACACCTTC. Its translation is CASSLGSSGYTF.

This chain uses TRBV6-2 or TRBV6-3 with TRBJ2-2; D unresolved. CDR3 size: 13 residues. V was pared by 0 bases and J by 6 bases, with 5 bases between. In germline, CDR1 is MNHEY, CDR2 SVGEGT. In DNA, the CDR3 is TGTGCCAGCAGTTACTCGTCCGCCGGGGAGCTGTTTTTT. Protein: CASSYSSAGELFF.

This chain connects TRBV30 to TRBJ1-5, with 8 bases identical to TRBD1. The germline V gene encodes CDR1 GTSNPN and CDR2 SVGIG (reference sequence). This CDR3 spans 14 amino acids. V gave up 1 base and J gave up 6 bases; unmatched junction bases: 5. DNA of the CDR3: TGTGCCTGGAGTGAGGGACAGGCAGGTCAGCCCCAGCATTTT. It is translated as CAWSEGQAGQPQHF. Looking up the rest from reference TRBV30 and TRBJ1-5 gives the full variable domain: SQTIHQWPATLVQPVGSPLSLECTVEGTSNPNLYWYRQAAGRGLQLLFYSVGIGQISSEVPQNLSASRPQDRQFILSSKKLLLSDSGFYLCAWSEGQAGQPQHFGDGTRLSIL.

CDR3 loop: CASSLATSGGTYEQYF. CDR3 bases: TGTGCCAGCAGCTTAGCAACTAGCGGGGGTACCTACGAGCAGTACTTC. The chain uses TRBV7-2 and TRBJ2-7; 11 nucleotides line up with TRBD2. CDR1 is SGHTA, CDR2 FQGNSA, per germline. The CDR3 runs 16 residues. Losses at the gene ends were 0 bases for V and 2 bases for J; bases not matched to a gene: 3.

The CDR3 DNA is TGTGCCAGCAGTCCCTTCAATGAGCAGTTCTTC. Translated, it gives CASSPFNEQFF. J is TRBJ2-1 and V is TRBV6-2 or TRBV6-3; D is ambiguous. V was shortened by 5 bases and J by 6 bases, with 5 bases between the two germline ends. Germline-derived CDR1 and CDR2 are MNHEY and SVGEGT. The CDR3 extends over 11 amino acids.

This chain links TRBV14 with TRBJ1-2; D gene unclear. The germline V gene encodes CDR1 SGHDN and CDR2 FVKESK. The CDR3 contains 14 residues. Trimming pared 1 base from V and 4 bases from J, leaving 10 bases between. The CDR3 loop is CASSQGRVGYGYTF. The CDR3 nucleotides are TGTGCCAGCAGCCAAGGGCGGGTTGGCTATGGCTACACCTTC. Combining the CDR3 with reference TRBV14 and TRBJ1-2 gives the whole variable domain EAGVTQFPSHSVIEKGQTVTLRCDPISGHDNLYWYRRVMGKEIKFLLHFVKESKQDESGMPNNRFLAERTGGTYSTLKVQPAELEDSGVYFCASSQGRVGYGYTFGSGTRLTVV.

The chain has TRBV24-1 and TRBJ2-2, with 8 bases lining up with TRBD2. This CDR3 spans 15 amino acids. The J segment lost 6 bases and the V segment lost 0 bases, leaving 2 bases of the junction unmatched. Germline CDR1 is KGHDR and CDR2 is SFDVKD. For the CDR3, the DNA is TGTGCCACCAGTGATTTGGTCGGGAGGGCCGGGGAGCTGTTTTTT. It codes for CATSDLVGRAGELFF.

The V call is TRBV27, the J call TRBJ1-6, with 8 bases fitting TRBD1. V gave up 6 bases and J gave up 7 bases; unmatched junction bases: 8. The CDR3 has 15 residues. In germline, CDR1 is MNHEY, CDR2 SMNVEV (reference sequence). The CDR3, as DNA: TGTGCCAGCAGACCTGGACAGGGTTGGAATTCACCCCTCCACTTT. Amino acid sequence: CASRPGQGWNSPLHF.

The chain uses TRBV15 and TRBJ1-5; unclear D gene. V lost 3 bases and J 6 bases, leaving 9 bases between the germline ends. Germline V gene sequence: CDR1 LNHNV, CDR2 YYDKDF (reference sequence). The CDR3 extends over 13 amino acids. CDR3 sequence (DNA): TGTGCCACCAGCAGTCATGAGCCTCAGCCCCAGCATTTT. Protein: CATSSHEPQPQHF.

V gene TRBV13 combines with J gene TRBJ1-2; 9 bases match TRBD1. The length of the CDR3 is 15 residues. CDR1 and CDR2 (germline): PRHDT, FYEKMQ (reference sequence). The V segment lost 5 bases and the J segment 4 bases; nucleotides outside the gene matches: 8. The CDR3 DNA sequence: TGTGCCAGCAGCCTCTCCGGGACAGGGATCTATGGCTACACCTTC. Translated, it gives CASSLSGTGIYGYTF.

The chain couples TRBV4-2 to TRBJ1-5; D gene uncertain. The CDR3 is 13 amino acids. V shed 1 base and J shed 2 bases, with 3 bases lying between them. In germline, CDR1 is LGHNA, CDR2 YNFKEQ. The CDR3 DNA reads as TGTGCCAGCAGCCAAGGAGGCAATCAGCCCCAGCATTTT. Protein product: CASSQGGNQPQHF.